Sequencing of this T cell receptor beta chain was carried out in a study of radiotherapy plus CTLA-4 blockade in lung cancer. For the study at large: Objective responses occurred in around 18% of patients; over 30% had disease control. Study-level findings and limits: Once radiotherapy plus ipilimumab had been given, TCR clones derived from tumor expanded in blood. Early blood T cell clone dynamics, with interferon-beta, were reported to best predict response.

The CDR3 extends over 15 amino acids. From germline, CDR1 is MNHNY and CDR2 SVGAGI (reference sequence). Losses at the gene ends were 8 bases for V and 6 bases for J; bases not matched to a gene: 10. Profiling relied on immunoSEQ multiplex PCR, and the TCRdb table lists in-frame clones only, not all of them. The sample holds 40,000 to 60,000 clones, about 86% seen once. With regard to this clone: No antigen is known for it.

The material was peripheral blood, obtained from a patient treated with radiotherapy plus ipilimumab. The sequence was obtained from a human donor with non-small cell lung cancer that progressed on radiotherapy plus ipilimumab. Some clones in this sample may be carry-over from other donors' samples. V and J are TRBV6-6 and TRBJ2-2; 9 nucleotides match TRBD2. DNA of the CDR3: TGTGCCAGCGACCTCCGGCTAGCGGGACCCGGGGAGCTGTTTTTT. Protein product: CASDLRLAGPGELFF.